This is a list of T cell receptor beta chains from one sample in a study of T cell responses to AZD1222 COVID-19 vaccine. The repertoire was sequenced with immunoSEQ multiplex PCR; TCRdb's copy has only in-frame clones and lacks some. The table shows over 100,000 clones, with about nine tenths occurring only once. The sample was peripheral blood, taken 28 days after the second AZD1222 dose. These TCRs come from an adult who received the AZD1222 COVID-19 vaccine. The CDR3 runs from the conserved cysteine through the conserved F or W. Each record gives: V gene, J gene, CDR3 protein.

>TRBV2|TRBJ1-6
CASSLTDNSPLHF
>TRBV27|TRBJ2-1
CASSPGVRPYNEQFF
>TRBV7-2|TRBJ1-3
CASSLAGASSSGNTIYF
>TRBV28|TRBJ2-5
CASSSQLAGQETQYF
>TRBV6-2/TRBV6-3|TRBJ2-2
CASSYHAGELFF
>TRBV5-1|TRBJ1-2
CASSRRTDGYTF
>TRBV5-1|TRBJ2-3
CASSLGPTDTQYF
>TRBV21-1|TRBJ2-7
CASTLRQVAYEQYF
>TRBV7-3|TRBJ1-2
CASSSGGGDGYTF
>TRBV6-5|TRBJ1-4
CASSYSYRLNEKLFF
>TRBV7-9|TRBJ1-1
CASSLSEARAFF
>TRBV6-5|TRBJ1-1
CASTSGMNTEAFF
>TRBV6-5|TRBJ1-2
CASRETERYGYTF
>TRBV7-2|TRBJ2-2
CASSRLPGRMTSGELFF
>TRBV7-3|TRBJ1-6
CASSSTEINSPLHF
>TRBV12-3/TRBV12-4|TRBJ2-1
CASTERGDNEQFF
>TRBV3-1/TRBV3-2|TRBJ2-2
CASKGVAGELFF
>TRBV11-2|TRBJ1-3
CASSLRQGGTGNTIYF
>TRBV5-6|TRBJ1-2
CASSFPRRGSNYGYTF
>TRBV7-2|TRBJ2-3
CASSLGSGVNTDTQYF
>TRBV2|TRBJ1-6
CAGRQGNSPLHF
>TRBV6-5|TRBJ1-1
CASSLRGFAEAFF
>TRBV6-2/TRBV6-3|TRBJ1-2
CASSPGTGVNYGYTF
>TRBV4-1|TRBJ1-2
CASSQAGASGYTF
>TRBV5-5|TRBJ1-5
CASSLTAYQPQHF
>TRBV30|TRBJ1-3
CAWSVPGWGATIYF
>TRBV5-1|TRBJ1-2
CASSLNGVDYGYTF
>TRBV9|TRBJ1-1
CASSRSGGAYNTEAFF
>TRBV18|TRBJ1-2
CASSPSRDTYGYTF
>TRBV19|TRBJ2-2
CASSPGTTNTGELFF
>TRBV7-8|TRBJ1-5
CASSLFAGPGPQHF
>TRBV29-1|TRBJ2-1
CSVQVALQFF
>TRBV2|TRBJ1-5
CASTYGGDQPQHF
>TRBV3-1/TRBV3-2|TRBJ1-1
CASSPGSRGYGEAFF
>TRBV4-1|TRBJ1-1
CASSQDGGQRNTEAFF
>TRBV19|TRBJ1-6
CASKGGTNNSPLHF
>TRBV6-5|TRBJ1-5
CASSTGLSNQPQHF
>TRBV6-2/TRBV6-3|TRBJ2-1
CASSSRNRAPYNEQFF
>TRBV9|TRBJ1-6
CASSPSYRVSPLHF
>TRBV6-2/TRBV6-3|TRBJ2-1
CASSYVLKAGGLFF
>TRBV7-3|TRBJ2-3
CASSLSTSSDTQYF
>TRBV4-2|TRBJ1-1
CASSQERNRVDGPEAFF
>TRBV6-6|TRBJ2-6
CASSYSGSGANVLTF
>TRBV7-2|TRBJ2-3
CASSLRIRTGTGVYF
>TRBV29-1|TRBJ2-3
CSVEVTGTDTQYF